This TCR beta chain is from a study of T cell responses to AZD1222 COVID-19 vaccine. Findings of the study overall: Repertoire sampling was restricted to post-peak T cell response timepoints. Dominant at 160-218 and 743-854, vaccine-associated CD4 TCRs also spanned spike. Spike-specific TCR repertoires showed rising breadth and depth after two AZD1222 doses.

This table comes from immunoSEQ multiplex PCR, and its TCRdb copy is limited to in-frame clones, with some not included. The data contain over 150,000 clones, around 91% of them singletons. As to this clone: Its antigen remains unidentified.

Trimming removed 4 bases from V and 6 bases from J, with 15 bases in between. CDR1 MRHNA and CDR2 SNTAGT come from the germline V gene. This CDR3 comprises 14 residues. Sequenced material: peripheral blood, taken on day 0 of AZD1222 vaccination. The receptor was derived from an adult in good health. The chain employs TRBV6-4 and TRBJ1-1; D gene ambiguous. The CDR3, as DNA: TGTGCCAGCAGTGTTCTGTATGGATACTCTGAAGCTTTCTTT. This translates into CASSVLYGYSEAFF.